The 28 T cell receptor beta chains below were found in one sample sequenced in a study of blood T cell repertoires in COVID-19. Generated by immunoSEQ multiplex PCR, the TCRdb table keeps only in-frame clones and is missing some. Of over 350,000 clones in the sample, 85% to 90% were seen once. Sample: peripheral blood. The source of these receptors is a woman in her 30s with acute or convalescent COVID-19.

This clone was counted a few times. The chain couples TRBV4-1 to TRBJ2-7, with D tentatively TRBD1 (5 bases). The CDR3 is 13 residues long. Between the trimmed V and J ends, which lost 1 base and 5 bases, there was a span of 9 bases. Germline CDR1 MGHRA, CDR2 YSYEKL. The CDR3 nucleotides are TGCGCCAGCAGCCAAGTGGGGCTGAACGAGCAGTACTTC. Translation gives CASSQVGLNEQYF.

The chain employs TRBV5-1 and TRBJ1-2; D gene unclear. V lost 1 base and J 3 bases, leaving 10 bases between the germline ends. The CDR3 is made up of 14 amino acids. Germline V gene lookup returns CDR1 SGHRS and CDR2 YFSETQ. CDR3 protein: CASSLSTAHYGYTF. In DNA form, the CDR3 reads TGCGCCAGCAGCTTGAGCACAGCCCACTATGGCTACACCTTC.

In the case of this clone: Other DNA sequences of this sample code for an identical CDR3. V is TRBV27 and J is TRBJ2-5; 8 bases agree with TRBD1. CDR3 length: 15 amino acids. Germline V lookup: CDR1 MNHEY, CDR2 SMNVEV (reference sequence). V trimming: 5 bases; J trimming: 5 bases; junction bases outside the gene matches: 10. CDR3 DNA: TGTGCCAGCAGTCCCTACAGGGGGTTAGGGGAGACCCAGTACTTC. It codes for CASSPYRGLGETQYF.

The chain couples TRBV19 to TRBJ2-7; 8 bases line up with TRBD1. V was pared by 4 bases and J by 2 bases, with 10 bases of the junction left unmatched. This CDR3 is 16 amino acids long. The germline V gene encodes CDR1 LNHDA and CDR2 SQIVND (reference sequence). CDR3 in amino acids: CASSNSHAGGTYEQYF. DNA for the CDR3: TGTGCCAGTAGTAACTCCCATGCAGGGGGCACCTACGAGCAGTACTTC.

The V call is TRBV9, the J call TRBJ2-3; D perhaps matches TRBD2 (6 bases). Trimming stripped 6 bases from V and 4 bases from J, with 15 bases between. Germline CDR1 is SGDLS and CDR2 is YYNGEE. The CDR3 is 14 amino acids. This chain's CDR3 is CASKRGGGADTQYF. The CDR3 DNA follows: TGTGCCAGCAAACGTGGGGGAGGTGCAGATACGCAGTATTTT.

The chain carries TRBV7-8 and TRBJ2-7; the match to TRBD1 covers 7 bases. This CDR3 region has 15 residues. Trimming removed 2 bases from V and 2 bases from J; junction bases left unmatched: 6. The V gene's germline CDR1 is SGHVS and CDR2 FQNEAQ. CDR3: CASSLRDRDTYEQYF. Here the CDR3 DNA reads TGTGCCAGCAGCTTAAGAGACAGGGACACCTACGAGCAGTACTTC.

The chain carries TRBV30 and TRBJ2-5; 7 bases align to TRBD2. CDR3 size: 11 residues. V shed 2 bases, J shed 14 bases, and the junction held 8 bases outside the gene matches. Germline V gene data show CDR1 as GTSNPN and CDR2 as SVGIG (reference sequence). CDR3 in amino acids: CAWSRWEGFYF. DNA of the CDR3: TGTGCCTGGAGTAGGTGGGAGGGGTTCTACTTC.

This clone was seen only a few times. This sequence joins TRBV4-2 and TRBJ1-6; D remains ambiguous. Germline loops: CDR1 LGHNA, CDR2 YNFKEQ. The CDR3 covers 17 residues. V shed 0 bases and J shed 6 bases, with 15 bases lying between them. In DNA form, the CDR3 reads TGTGCCAGCAGCCAAGATGGGAGACGAAGCTCTAATTCACCCCTCCACTTT. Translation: CASSQDGRRSSNSPLHF.

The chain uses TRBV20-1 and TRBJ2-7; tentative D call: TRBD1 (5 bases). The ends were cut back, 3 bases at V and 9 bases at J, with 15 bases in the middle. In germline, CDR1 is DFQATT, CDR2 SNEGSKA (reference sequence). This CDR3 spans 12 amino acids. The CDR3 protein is CSASQDTNGQYF. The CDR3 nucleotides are TGCAGTGCTAGTCAGGACACCAACGGGCAGTACTTC.

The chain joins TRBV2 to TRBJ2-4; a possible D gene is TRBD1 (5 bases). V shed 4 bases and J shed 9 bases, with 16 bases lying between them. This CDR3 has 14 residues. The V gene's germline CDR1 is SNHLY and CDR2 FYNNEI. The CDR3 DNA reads TGTGCCAGCAGTGGGGCAGGCCAGGGTGGCATTCAGTACTTC. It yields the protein CASSGAGQGGIQYF.

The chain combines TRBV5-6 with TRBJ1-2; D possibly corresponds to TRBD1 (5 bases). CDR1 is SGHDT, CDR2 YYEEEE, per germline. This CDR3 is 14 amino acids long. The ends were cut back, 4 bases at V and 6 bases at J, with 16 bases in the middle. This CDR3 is CASSQGTQVDGYTF. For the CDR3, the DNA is TGTGCCAGCAGCCAGGGAACCCAAGTTGATGGCTACACCTTC.

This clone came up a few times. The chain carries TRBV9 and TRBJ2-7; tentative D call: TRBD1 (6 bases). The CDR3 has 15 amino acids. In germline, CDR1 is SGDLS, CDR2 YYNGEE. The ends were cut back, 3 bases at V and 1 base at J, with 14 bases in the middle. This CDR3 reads CASSAAAGVSYEQYF. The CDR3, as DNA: TGTGCCAGCAGCGCCGCGGCAGGGGTATCCTACGAGCAGTACTTC.

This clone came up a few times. Here the CDR3 reads CASSQDPRGTEAFF. The DNA of the CDR3 is TGTGCCAGCAGCCAAGATCCCCGCGGGACTGAAGCTTTCTTT. This chain uses TRBV4-2 with TRBJ1-1; D remains unclear. The CDR3 spans 14 residues. Germline CDR1 is LGHNA and CDR2 is YNFKEQ. V was cut by 0 bases and J by 5 bases, with 10 bases left in between.

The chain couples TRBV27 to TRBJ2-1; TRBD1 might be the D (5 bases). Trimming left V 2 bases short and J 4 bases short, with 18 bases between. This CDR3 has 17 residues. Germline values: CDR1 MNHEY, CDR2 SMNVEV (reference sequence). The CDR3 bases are TGTGCCAGCAGTTTACATAGACCGTCAGGGTATTACAATGAGCAGTTCTTC. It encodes CASSLHRPSGYYNEQFF.

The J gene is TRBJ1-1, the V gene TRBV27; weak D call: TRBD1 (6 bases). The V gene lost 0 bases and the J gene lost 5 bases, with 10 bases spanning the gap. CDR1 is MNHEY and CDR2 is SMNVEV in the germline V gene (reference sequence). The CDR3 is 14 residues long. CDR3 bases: TGTGCCAGCAGTTTATCGGGGGCGAGGACTGAAGCTTTCTTT. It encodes CASSLSGARTEAFF.

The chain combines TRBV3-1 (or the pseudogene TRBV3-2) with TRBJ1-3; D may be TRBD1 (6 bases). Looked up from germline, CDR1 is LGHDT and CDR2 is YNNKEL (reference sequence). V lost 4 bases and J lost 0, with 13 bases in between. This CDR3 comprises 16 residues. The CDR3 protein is CASSLGHLYSGNTIYF. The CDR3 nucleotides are TGTGCCAGCAGCCTGGGACACCTCTACTCTGGAAACACCATATATTTT.

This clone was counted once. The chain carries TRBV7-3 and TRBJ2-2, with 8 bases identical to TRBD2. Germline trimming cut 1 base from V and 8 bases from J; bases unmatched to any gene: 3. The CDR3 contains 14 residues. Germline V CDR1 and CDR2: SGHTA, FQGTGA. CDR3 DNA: TGTGCCAGCAGCTTAATTAGCGGGGCGGGGGAGCTGTTTTTT. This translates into CASSLISGAGELFF.

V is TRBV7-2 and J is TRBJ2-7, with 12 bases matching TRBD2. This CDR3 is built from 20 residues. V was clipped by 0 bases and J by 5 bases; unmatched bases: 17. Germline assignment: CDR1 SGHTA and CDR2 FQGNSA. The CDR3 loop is CASSLASVLAGGPRGHEQYF. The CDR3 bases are TGTGCCAGCAGCTTAGCTTCGGTACTAGCGGGGGGACCCCGGGGTCACGAGCAGTACTTC.

DNA of the CDR3: TGTGCCAGCAGTTGGGGGACAATTGAGATGAACACTGAAGCTTTCTTT. Protein: CASSWGTIEMNTEAFF. The genes are TRBV6-5 and TRBJ1-1, with a possible D match to TRBD1 (6 bases). Germline V gene data show CDR1 as MNHEY and CDR2 as SVGAGI. The CDR3 runs 16 residues. Trimming took 4 bases from V and 0 from J, leaving 15 bases between them.

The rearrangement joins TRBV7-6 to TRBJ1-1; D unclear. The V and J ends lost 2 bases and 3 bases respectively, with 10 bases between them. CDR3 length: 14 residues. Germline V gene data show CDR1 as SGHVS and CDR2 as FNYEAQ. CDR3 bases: TGTGCCAGCAGCTTAAGGAGGCTGGACACTGAAGCTTTCTTT. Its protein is CASSLRRLDTEAFF.

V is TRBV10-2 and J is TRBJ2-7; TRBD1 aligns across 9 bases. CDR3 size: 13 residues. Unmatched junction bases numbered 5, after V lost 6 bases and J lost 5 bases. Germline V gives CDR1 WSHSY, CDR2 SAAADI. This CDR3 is CASSWDRVNEQYF. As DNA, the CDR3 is TGCGCCAGCAGCTGGGACAGGGTGAACGAGCAGTACTTC.

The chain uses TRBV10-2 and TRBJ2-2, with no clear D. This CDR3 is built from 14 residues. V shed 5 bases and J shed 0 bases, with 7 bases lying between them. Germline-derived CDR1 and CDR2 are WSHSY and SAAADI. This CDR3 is CASSPLTNTGELFF. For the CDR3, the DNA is TGCGCCAGCAGTCCTCTTACGAACACCGGGGAGCTGTTTTTT.

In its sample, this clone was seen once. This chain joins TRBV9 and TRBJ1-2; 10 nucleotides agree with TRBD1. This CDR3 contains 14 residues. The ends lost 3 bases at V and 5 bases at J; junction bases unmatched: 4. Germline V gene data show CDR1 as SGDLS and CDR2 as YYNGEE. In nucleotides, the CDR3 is TGTGCCAGCAGCGGCCCGGGACAGGGGTATGGCTACACCTTC. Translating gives CASSGPGQGYGYTF.

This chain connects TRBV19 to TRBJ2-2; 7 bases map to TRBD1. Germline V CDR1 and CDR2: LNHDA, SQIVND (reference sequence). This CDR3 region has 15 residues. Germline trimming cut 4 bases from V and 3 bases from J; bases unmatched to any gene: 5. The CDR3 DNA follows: TGTGCCAGTAGTACAAGGGGGCGAGACACCGGGGAGCTGTTTTTT. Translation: CASSTRGRDTGELFF. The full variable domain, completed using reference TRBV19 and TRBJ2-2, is DGGITQSPKYLFRKEGQNVTLSCEQNLNHDAMYWYRQDPGQGLRLIYYSQIVNDFQKGDIAEGYSVSREKKESFPLTVTSAQKNPTAFYLCASSTRGRDTGELFFGEGSRLTVL.

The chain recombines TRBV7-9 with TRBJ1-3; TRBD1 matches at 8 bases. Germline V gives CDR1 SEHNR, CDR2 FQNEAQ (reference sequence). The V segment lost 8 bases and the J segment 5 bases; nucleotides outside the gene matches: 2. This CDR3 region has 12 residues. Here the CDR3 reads CASGQGRNTIYF. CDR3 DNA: TGTGCCAGCGGACAGGGTCGAAACACCATATATTTT.

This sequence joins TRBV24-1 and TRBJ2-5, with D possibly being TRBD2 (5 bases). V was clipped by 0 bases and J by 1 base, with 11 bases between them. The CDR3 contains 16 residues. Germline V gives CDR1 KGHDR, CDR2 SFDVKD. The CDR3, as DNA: TGTGCCACCAGTGATTTGAGGAGCGGAGCCCAAGAGACCCAGTACTTC. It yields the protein CATSDLRSGAQETQYF.

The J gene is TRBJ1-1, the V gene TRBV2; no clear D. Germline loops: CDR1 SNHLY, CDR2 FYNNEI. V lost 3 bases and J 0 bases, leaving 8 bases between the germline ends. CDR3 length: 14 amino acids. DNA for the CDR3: TGTGCCAGCAGTGAGTGGCAGGTGAACACTGAAGCTTTCTTT. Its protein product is CASSEWQVNTEAFF.

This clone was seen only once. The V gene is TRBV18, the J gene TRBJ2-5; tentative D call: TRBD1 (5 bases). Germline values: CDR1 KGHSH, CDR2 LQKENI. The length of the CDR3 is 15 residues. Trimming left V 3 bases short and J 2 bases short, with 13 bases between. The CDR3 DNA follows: TGTGCCAGCTCACCTGGGGCTGTGCAGCAAGAGACCCAGTACTTC. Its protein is CASSPGAVQQETQYF.